This T cell receptor (beta chain) was found in a study of T cells in narcolepsy. General observations from the study: Reportedly, autoreactive clonotypes were serially detected in patients' blood but not controls'. Comparing one patient's CSF and blood CD4+ clonotypes highlighted HCRT- and TRIB2-specific autoreactive clonotypes.

Of note for this clone: Its target is not known.

Clones were sequenced by immunoSEQ multiplex PCR, and TCRdb holds only the in-frame ones, with some missing. Of 25,000 to 35,000 clones in the sample, around 79% were seen once. Sequences were obtained from memory (CD45RA-) CD4+ T cells from blood. This clonotype was sampled from a human donor in good health.

CDR3 amino acids: CASSLDHGTDSYEQYF. CDR3 nucleotides: TGTGCCAGCAGTTTGGACCACGGGACTGACTCCTACGAGCAGTACTTC. The gene calls are TRBV28 and TRBJ2-7, with a tentative D call TRBD2 (6 bases). The CDR3 contains 16 residues. Trimming shortened V by 3 bases and J by 0 bases, and 15 bases separated the two germline ends. The germline V gene has CDR1 MDHEN and CDR2 SYDVKM.